The clone carrying this TCR beta chain has only a few counts. What it binds is unknown. Amplification targeted TCR beta CDR3 regions from RNA transcripts. The HTBI set primed first-round TCR CDR3 RT-PCR. Each CDR3 protein gets one entry after TCRdb re-called the multiplex PCR reads with MiXCR. The sample has approximately 400,000 distinct CDR3 sequences; approximately 13% are singletons. The data stem from a study of T cells in Graves' hyperthyroidism and ophthalmopathy. V shed 6 bases, J shed 3 bases, and the junction held 9 bases outside the gene matches. The CDR3 is 16 amino acids. Germline CDR1 and CDR2: MNHEY and SVGEGT. Notes on the study in general: Most thyroid clonotypes expanded above 0.001 appeared in blood too.

The V and J genes are TRBV6-2 or TRBV6-3 and TRBJ2-1, with 9 bases identical to TRBD2. The sample comprised blood. This receptor was obtained from a man aged 30-40 years with Graves' hyperthyroidism that later progressed to Graves' ophthalmopathy. This chain's CDR3 is CASSQGLAGLYNEQFF. In DNA, the CDR3 is TGTGCCAGCAGCCAAGGTCTAGCGGGACTCTACAATGAGCAGTTCTTC.